These 22 T cell receptor beta chains came from one sample sequenced in a study of early T cells in non-severe SARS-CoV-2 infection (TCRdb year 2021). Preparation of the library involved 5' RACE. Data came from a NextSeq 500. The raw public reads went through TCRdb reprocessing: fastp at Q25, MiXCR clone calling, in-frame beta chains kept. Each entry merges the rows of one CDR3 protein and shows their most common DNA and genes. The sample table records tens of thousands of distinct CDR3 sequences; 10% to 15% of these occur just once. The ten largest clones capture about 4.4% of the sample. The specimen sequenced was whole blood. These receptors were collected from an adult who was a healthcare worker with PCR-confirmed SARS-CoV-2 infection or an uninfected control (not recorded which).

This clonotype was observed many times. The chain couples TRBV27 to TRBJ1-5, with D unclear. The ends were cut back, 2 bases at V and 3 bases at J, with 8 bases in the middle. The germline gives CDR1 MNHEY, CDR2 SMNVEV (reference sequence). CDR3 length: 14 residues. CDR3 amino acids: CASSLSWANQPQHF. CDR3 sequence (DNA): TGTGCCAGCAGTTTAAGCTGGGCCAATCAGCCCCAGCATTTT.

This clonotype was observed at least ten times. The J gene is TRBJ2-1, the V gene TRBV27; tentatively, D is TRBD1 (5 bases). The CDR3 is made up of 16 amino acids. CDR1 MNHEY and CDR2 SMNVEV come from the germline V gene (reference sequence). Deletions cut 5 bases from V and 4 bases from J, with 18 bases between. CDR3 region: CASSPGQAILYNEQFF. CDR3 DNA sequence: TGTGCCAGCAGTCCCGGACAAGCCATACTTTACAATGAGCAGTTCTTC.

This clonotype was counted between two and nine times. This sequence joins TRBV28 and TRBJ1-1; TRBD1 matches at 8 bases. Germline assignment: CDR1 MDHEN and CDR2 SYDVKM. The junction had 7 bases not matched to a gene; V was cut back by 5 bases and J by 5 bases. This CDR3 is built from 14 residues. This chain's CDR3 is CASSPAGGLTEAFF. CDR3 sequence (DNA): TGTGCCAGCAGTCCTGCAGGGGGCTTAACTGAAGCTTTCTTT.

This clonotype has just a few counts. This chain uses TRBV6-5 with TRBJ2-3; no firm D call. Germline-derived CDR1 and CDR2 are MNHEY and SVGAGI. V gave up 4 bases and J gave up 4 bases, with 9 bases separating them. The CDR3 length is 13 residues. The DNA of the CDR3 is TGTGCCAGCAGTTTGGACCCTCCAGATACGCAGTATTTT. This encodes CASSLDPPDTQYF.

The chain recombines TRBV29-1 with TRBJ1-1, with 10 bases fitting TRBD1. Looked up from germline, CDR1 is SQVTM and CDR2 is ANQGSEA. Trimming removed 6 bases from V and 2 bases from J; junction bases left unmatched: 3. There are 13 residues in the CDR3. CDR3 nucleotides: TGCAGCGTGGTGACAGGGGGCAACACTGAAGCTTTCTTT. Translation: CSVVTGGNTEAFF.

This clonotype was seen repeatedly, ten times or more. The rearrangement joins TRBV27 to TRBJ2-4; possible D gene TRBD2, 7 bases. Germline-derived CDR1 and CDR2 are MNHEY and SMNVEV (reference sequence). Deletions cut 6 bases from V and 0 bases from J, with 15 bases between. The CDR3 is 16 amino acids. The CDR3 loop is CASSPGRGIAKNIQYF. CDR3 DNA: TGTGCCAGCAGCCCAGGGAGGGGGATAGCCAAAAACATTCAGTACTTC.

This clonotype was recorded many times. The V call is TRBV20-1, the J call TRBJ2-2; D is undetermined. Trimming stripped 3 bases from V and 1 base from J, with 12 bases between. The CDR3 covers 15 residues. Per the germline V gene, CDR1 is DFQATT and CDR2 is SNEGSKA (reference sequence). As DNA, the CDR3 is TGCAGTGCTAGGCCGGGCCCCGAGAACACCGGGGAGCTGTTTTTT. The encoded protein is CSARPGPENTGELFF.

This clonotype was counted many times. A read error may account for a junction end that differs from germline. The V call is TRBV20-1, the J call TRBJ1-2, with TRBD1 as a possible D gene (5 bases). Germline-derived CDR1 and CDR2 are DFQATT and SNEGSKA (reference sequence). This CDR3 has 17 amino acids. The CDR3 DNA reads as TGCAGTGCAAGAGATTCAACCCGGGACTCCTTTAACTATGGCTACACCTTC. Protein product: CSARDSTRDSFNYGYTF.

In its sample, this clonotype was seen a few times. The rearrangement joins TRBV5-1 to TRBJ1-5, with no clear D. Germline V CDR1 and CDR2: SGHRS, YFSETQ. Trimming removed 4 bases at V and 2 bases at J, with 7 bases between. The length of the CDR3 is 13 residues. CDR3 in amino acids: CASSELGNQPQHF. CDR3 DNA: TGCGCCAGCAGCGAGCTCGGCAATCAGCCCCAGCATTTT. The whole variable domain, filled in from reference TRBV5-1 and TRBJ1-5, reads KAGVTQTPRYLIKTRGQQVTLSCSPISGHRSVSWYQQTPGQGLQFLFEYFSETQRNKGNFPGRFSGRQFSNSRSEMNVSTLELGDSALYLCASSELGNQPQHFGDGTRLSIL.

This clonotype was observed many times. The genes are TRBV7-9 and TRBJ2-2; possible D gene TRBD1, 6 bases. Germline CDR1 is SEHNR and CDR2 is FQNEAQ (reference sequence). The CDR3 loop spans 16 amino acids. The ends were cut back, 8 bases at V and 1 base at J, with 17 bases in the middle. The CDR3 loop reads CASFAWTALNTGELFF. CDR3 in DNA: TGTGCCAGCTTCGCTTGGACAGCGTTGAACACCGGGGAGCTGTTTTTT.

At least ten counts were recorded for this clonotype. Its ends do not fully match the called genes, so a read error is possible. This chain links TRBV29-1 with TRBJ1-1; D is unresolved. Germline V gene sequence: CDR1 SQVTM, CDR2 ANQGSEA. This CDR3 is 11 amino acids long. CDR3 DNA: TGCAGCGCTAAGGACCCAACTGGAGCTTTCTTT. This sequence encodes CSAKDPTGAFF.

There are many counts of this clonotype. The chain recombines TRBV5-4 with TRBJ2-7, with D possibly being TRBD1 or TRBD2 (5 bases each). CDR1 and CDR2 (germline): SGHNT, YYREEE (reference sequence). The CDR3 is 12 residues long. The ends were cut back, 7 bases at V and 7 bases at J, with 15 bases in the middle. Here the CDR3 reads CASGTEELEQYF. CDR3 coding DNA: TGTGCCAGCGGGACGGAGGAGTTGGAGCAGTACTTC. Variable domain in full (rest from reference TRBV5-4 and TRBJ2-7): ETGVTQSPTHLIKTRGQQVTLRCSSQSGHNTVSWYQQALGQGPQFIFQYYREEENGRGNFPPRFSGLQFPNYSSELNVNALELDDSALYLCASGTEELEQYFGPGTRLTVT.

The chain combines TRBV25-1 with TRBJ1-2; 7 bases map to TRBD1. The CDR3 is 12 amino acids. Germline CDR1 is MGHDK and CDR2 is SYGVNS. J gave up 3 bases and V 11 bases, and 6 bases lay outside the gene matches. CDR3 DNA: TGTGCCTGGAGGGACAGCTACTATGGCTACACCTTC. It translates to CAWRDSYYGYTF.

This clonotype was counted only a few times. J is TRBJ2-3 and V is TRBV11-1; D is perhaps TRBD1 or TRBD2 (5 bases each). This CDR3 has 17 residues. V was shortened by 5 bases and J by 2 bases, with 20 bases between the two germline ends. Per germline, CDR1 SGHAT and CDR2 FQDESV (reference sequence). The CDR3 region has the DNA TGTGCCAGCAGCCGAGATCAGGGTAGCGCCCCCACAGATACGCAGTATTTT. As protein: CASSRDQGSAPTDTQYF. The variable domain in full, with the rest retrieved from reference TRBV11-1 and TRBJ2-3, is EAEVAQSPRYKITEKSQAVAFWCDPISGHATLYWYRQILGQGPELLVQFQDESVVDDSQLPKDRFSAERLKGVDSTLKIQPAELGDSAMYLCASSRDQGSAPTDTQYFGPGTRLTVL.

This clonotype came up many times. The J gene is TRBJ2-7, the V gene TRBV13; 10 bases are a match to TRBD1. Germline CDR1 reads PRHDT; CDR2 reads FYEKMQ (reference sequence). J lost 4 bases, V lost 6 bases, and 3 bases had no gene match. The CDR3 totals 13 residues. The CDR3, as DNA: TGTGCCAGCAGGGACAGGGGGACGTACGAGCAGTACTTC. It specifies CASRDRGTYEQYF. The entire variable domain, with the rest obtained from reference TRBV13 and TRBJ2-7, is as follows: AAGVIQSPRHLIKEKRETATLKCYPIPRHDTVYWYQQGPGQDPQFLISFYEKMQSDKGSIPDRFSAQQFSDYHSELNMSSLELGDSALYFCASRDRGTYEQYFGPGTRLTVT.

This clonotype has more than one count but fewer than ten. The genes are TRBV6-5 and TRBJ1-6; TRBD1 matches 7 bases. The CDR3 extends over 16 amino acids. Germline CDR1 is MNHEY and CDR2 is SVGAGI. After removal of 7 bases from V and 5 bases from J, the junction contained 11 bases not matched to a gene. CDR3 sequence reads: CASTRGAPGDNSPLHF. The DNA for the CDR3 is TGTGCCAGCACCAGGGGGGCCCCCGGGGATAATTCACCCCTCCACTTT.

This clonotype was detected ten times or more. The chain recombines TRBV29-1 with TRBJ2-1; D not certain. Deletions cut 4 bases from V and 10 bases from J, with 17 bases between. This CDR3 has 13 amino acids. Germline V gene data show CDR1 as SQVTM and CDR2 as ANQGSEA. The CDR3 DNA is TGCAGCGTTGCCTCGACCCCGGTTGCGGAGCAGTTCTTC. As protein: CSVASTPVAEQFF.

On this clonotype itself: With a much larger clone just one base away, this may be a read error. J is TRBJ1-5 and V is TRBV6-5; TRBD1 matches 7 bases. The V gene's germline CDR1 is MNHEY and CDR2 SVGAGI. The CDR3 loop spans 13 amino acids. CDR3 sequence reads: CASRRQGEQPEHF. The CDR3 bases are TGTGCCAGCAGAAGACAGGGAGAACAGCCCGAGCATTTT.

In its sample, this clonotype was seen many times. The chain is built from TRBV6-5 and TRBJ1-5; D gene uncertain. Germline V gene data show CDR1 as MNHEY and CDR2 as SVGAGI. Trimming shortened V by 0 bases and J by 7 bases, and 10 bases separated the two germline ends. This CDR3 is built from 14 residues. The CDR3 sequence is CASSYSKGWQPQHF. The DNA of the CDR3 is TGTGCCAGCAGTTACTCGAAAGGGTGGCAGCCCCAGCATTTT.

The count of this clonotype is one. CDR3 in amino acids: CSVEHTNTGELFF. The CDR3 DNA sequence: TGCAGCGTTGAACATACGAACACCGGGGAGCTGTTTTTT. This chain connects TRBV29-1 to TRBJ2-2; D remains ambiguous. Germline V gives CDR1 SQVTM, CDR2 ANQGSEA. This CDR3 is built from 13 residues. Trimming cost V 2 bases and J 0 bases, with 4 bases left between them.

This clonotype was observed a handful of times. The genes are TRBV6-5 and TRBJ1-1; D unclear. With 1 base removed from V and 1 base from J, the gap between germline ends came to 13 bases. Germline CDR1 reads MNHEY; CDR2 reads SVGAGI. The CDR3 length is 16 residues. The CDR3 is CASSYFWGNSNTEAFF. DNA for the CDR3: TGTGCCAGCAGTTACTTTTGGGGAAACTCGAACACTGAAGCTTTCTTT.

This clonotype was seen many times. The genes are TRBV11-2 and TRBJ2-7; 11 nucleotides align to TRBD1. The CDR3 has 14 residues. Germline lookup yields CDR1 SGHAT and CDR2 FQNNGV. V lost 6 bases to trimming and J lost 3 bases; unmatched junction nucleotides: 4. The CDR3 sequence is CASRAGTGGYEQYF. Written as DNA, the CDR3 is TGTGCCAGCAGGGCCGGGACAGGGGGCTACGAGCAGTACTTC.